These 4 T cell receptor beta chains were sequenced from one sample in a study of T cell repertoires in cytomegalovirus infection. MiXCR was run by TCRdb on the reads, yielding one entry per CDR3 protein. The repertoire holds 200,000 to 250,000 distinct CDR3 sequences, with 6.5% as singletons. Sample: PBMCs. These receptors were taken from a human donor in good health (CMV status not recorded). Some clones in this sample may be carry-over from other donors' samples.

This clonotype was seen repeatedly, ten times or more. The V and J genes are TRBV24-1 and TRBJ2-5; the D call may be TRBD1 or TRBD2 (5 bases each). The CDR3 runs to 15 residues. Germline V CDR1 and CDR2: KGHDR, SFDVKD. With 2 bases removed from V and 0 bases from J, the gap between germline ends came to 9 bases. Here the CDR3 reads CATSDSGAYQETQYF. As DNA, the CDR3 is TGTGCCACCAGTGATTCCGGGGCCTACCAAGAGACCCAGTACTTC.

This clonotype was seen at least ten times. The chain couples TRBV9 to TRBJ2-1; D uncertain. The CDR3 sequence is 13 residues long. V shed 0 bases and J shed 7 bases, with 8 bases lying between them. The V gene's germline CDR1 is SGDLS and CDR2 YYNGEE. The CDR3 coding sequence is TGTGCCAGCAGCGTAGCTACTGTTAATGAGCAGTTCTTC. It is translated as CASSVATVNEQFF.

This clonotype was picked up many times. J is TRBJ1-5 and V is TRBV4-1, with TRBD1 matching 10 bases. The CDR3 is 17 residues long. Trimming took 3 bases from V and 5 from J; bases not matched to a gene: 10. The V gene's germline CDR1 is MGHRA and CDR2 YSYEKL. CDR3 residues: CASSQVPTGGYDQPQHF. CDR3 DNA sequence: TGCGCCAGCAGCCAGGTTCCGACAGGGGGCTATGATCAGCCCCAGCATTTT.

This clonotype was seen many times. V and J are TRBV14 and TRBJ2-1, with 9 bases lining up with TRBD1. With 5 bases clipped from V and 7 bases from J, the junction kept 12 bases outside the gene matches. Germline V lookup: CDR1 SGHDN, CDR2 FVKESK. The CDR3 runs to 16 residues. The CDR3 DNA reads TGTGCCAGCAGCAGGACAGGGGAAAGGTCGGGGAATGAGCAGTTCTTC. Its translation is CASSRTGERSGNEQFF. Full variable domain (remainder filled in from reference TRBV14 and TRBJ2-1): EAGVTQFPSHSVIEKGQTVTLRCDPISGHDNLYWYRRVMGKEIKFLLHFVKESKQDESGMPNNRFLAERTGGTYSTLKVQPAELEDSGVYFCASSRTGERSGNEQFFGPGTRLTVL.